This is a list of T cell receptor beta chains from one sample in a study of blood T cell repertoires in COVID-19. Repertoires were generated with immunoSEQ multiplex PCR, while TCRdb's copy carries only in-frame clones and drops some. The data hold 110,000 or so clones, with around 90% observed a single time. Material for sequencing was peripheral blood. Receptor source: a woman in her fifties or sixties with acute or convalescent COVID-19. CDR3s include the opening cysteine and the closing phenylalanine or tryptophan. A D gene is named only where the DNA matches it firmly. Clone size, where shown, is once, few, many, or a class for clones that have expanded.

cdr3_nt: TGTGCCTGGAGTGTAGGCAGAGGGTTATCCTACGAGCAGTACTTC; cdr3_aa: CAWSVGRGLSYEQYF; clone_size: -; v_call: TRBV30; d_call: -; j_call: TRBJ2-7
cdr3_nt: TGTGCCAGCAGGAACACAGGGGGCAAGGACTGGATAGATACGCAGTATTTT; cdr3_aa: CASRNTGGKDWIDTQYF; clone_size: -; v_call: TRBV9; d_call: TRBD1; j_call: TRBJ2-3
cdr3_nt: TGTGCCAGCAGCCCCCGGACAGGGTTGAGGAGAGATACGCAGTATTTT; cdr3_aa: CASSPRTGLRRDTQYF; clone_size: -; v_call: TRBV11-2; d_call: TRBD1; j_call: TRBJ2-3
cdr3_nt: TGTGCCAGCAGCCATCAGGGGGCGTGGGAAGAGACCCAGTACTTC; cdr3_aa: CASSHQGAWEETQYF; clone_size: -; v_call: TRBV3-1/TRBV3-2; d_call: TRBD1; j_call: TRBJ2-5
cdr3_nt: TGCGCCAGCAGCTTAGGGGGAGGGGTGATTTTCAACTATGGCTACACCTTC; cdr3_aa: CASSLGGGVIFNYGYTF; clone_size: few; v_call: TRBV5-1; d_call: -; j_call: TRBJ1-2
cdr3_nt: TGTGCCAGCAGCGGAGACTACCTGAACACTGAAGCTTTCTTT; cdr3_aa: CASSGDYLNTEAFF; clone_size: -; v_call: TRBV7-9; d_call: -; j_call: TRBJ1-1
cdr3_nt: TGTGCCAGCGCCTCCCGACAGGGGTACGACGAGCAGTACTTC; cdr3_aa: CASASRQGYDEQYF; clone_size: once; v_call: TRBV2; d_call: TRBD1; j_call: TRBJ2-7
cdr3_nt: TGTGCCAGCAGGTATACAGGGATGGGCACTGAAGCTTTCTTT; cdr3_aa: CASRYTGMGTEAFF; clone_size: -; v_call: TRBV7-2; d_call: -; j_call: TRBJ1-1
cdr3_nt: TGTGCTAGTGGGGTCCTCGGAGGAGGCTACACCTTC; cdr3_aa: CASGVLGGGYTF; clone_size: -; v_call: TRBV12-5; d_call: -; j_call: TRBJ1-2
cdr3_nt: TGTGCCAGCAGCTCCTGGACAACGTCCTACGAGCAGTACTTC; cdr3_aa: CASSSWTTSYEQYF; clone_size: -; v_call: TRBV7-8; d_call: -; j_call: TRBJ2-7
cdr3_nt: TGTGCCAGCAGTTTCGATCCGGGACTAGCGGGAGGGGATGAGCAGTTCTTC; cdr3_aa: CASSFDPGLAGGDEQFF; clone_size: -; v_call: TRBV28; d_call: TRBD2; j_call: TRBJ2-1
cdr3_nt: TGTGCCAGCAGCTCCGGGACTTGGGCAGGGGAGCTGTTTTTT; cdr3_aa: CASSSGTWAGELFF; clone_size: once; v_call: TRBV7-9; d_call: -; j_call: TRBJ2-2
cdr3_nt: TGTGCCAGCAGCGCCCGACTAGCGGCCACAGATACGCAGTATTTT; cdr3_aa: CASSARLAATDTQYF; clone_size: -; v_call: TRBV9; d_call: TRBD2; j_call: TRBJ2-3
cdr3_nt: TGTGCCAGCAAACCCCTGACGGGGGGCCTCCAATTGAACACTGAAGCTTTCTTT; cdr3_aa: CASKPLTGGLQLNTEAFF; clone_size: once; v_call: TRBV27; d_call: -; j_call: TRBJ1-1
cdr3_nt: TGCGCCAGCAGCGAGGGACAGAGCGACACTGAAGCTTTCTTT; cdr3_aa: CASSEGQSDTEAFF; clone_size: -; v_call: TRBV5-1; d_call: TRBD1; j_call: TRBJ1-1
cdr3_nt: TGTGCCAGCAAAAGGAGGGGAATCTCTGGGGCCAACGTCCTGACTTTC; cdr3_aa: CASKRRGISGANVLTF; clone_size: -; v_call: TRBV2; d_call: -; j_call: TRBJ2-6
cdr3_nt: TGTGCCATCAGTGAACTGCACACCGGGGAGCTGTTTTTT; cdr3_aa: CAISELHTGELFF; clone_size: few; v_call: TRBV10-3; d_call: -; j_call: TRBJ2-2
cdr3_nt: TGTGCCAGCCAAGTAGGGACAGGGATTAGCACAGATACGCAGTATTTT; cdr3_aa: CASQVGTGISTDTQYF; clone_size: -; v_call: TRBV19; d_call: TRBD1; j_call: TRBJ2-3
cdr3_nt: TGTGCCAGCAGTCCCAGGGGAGAACCTGGAAACACCATATATTTT; cdr3_aa: CASSPRGEPGNTIYF; clone_size: -; v_call: TRBV28; d_call: -; j_call: TRBJ1-3
cdr3_nt: TGTGCCAGCTCACCAGGTCTAGCGGGGATCTACGAGCAGTACTTC; cdr3_aa: CASSPGLAGIYEQYF; clone_size: -; v_call: TRBV18; d_call: TRBD2; j_call: TRBJ2-7
cdr3_nt: TGTGCCAGCAGCCCTCTAAAAGAGGGACAGGGGGCGTTGGGCTACACCTTC; cdr3_aa: CASSPLKEGQGALGYTF; clone_size: -; v_call: TRBV7-9; d_call: TRBD1; j_call: TRBJ1-2
cdr3_nt: TGTGCCAGCAGTTTAGAGGGTGGCGGACAGAATCAGCCCCAGCATTTT; cdr3_aa: CASSLEGGGQNQPQHF; clone_size: -; v_call: TRBV28; d_call: -; j_call: TRBJ1-5
cdr3_nt: TGTGCCAGCAGCTTAGCTGGGACAGGCTCCTACAATGAGCAGTTCTTC; cdr3_aa: CASSLAGTGSYNEQFF; clone_size: -; v_call: TRBV7-9; d_call: TRBD1; j_call: TRBJ2-1
cdr3_nt: TGTGCCAGCAGCATTACGTTGGGCGAAAAACTGTTTTTT; cdr3_aa: CASSITLGEKLFF; clone_size: few; v_call: TRBV9; d_call: -; j_call: TRBJ1-4
cdr3_nt: TGCGCCAGCAGCCAAGATAGCGGGAGGAATGAGGAGCTGTTTTTT; cdr3_aa: CASSQDSGRNEELFF; clone_size: -; v_call: TRBV4-3; d_call: TRBD2; j_call: TRBJ2-2
cdr3_nt: TGTGCCAGCAGTGAGGACAGGGGTAATCAGCCCCAGCATTTT; cdr3_aa: CASSEDRGNQPQHF; clone_size: -; v_call: TRBV6-1; d_call: TRBD1; j_call: TRBJ1-5
cdr3_nt: TGTGCCAGTAGCAACAGTTTATATAGCAATCAGCCCCAGCATTTT; cdr3_aa: CASSNSLYSNQPQHF; clone_size: -; v_call: TRBV19; d_call: -; j_call: TRBJ1-5
cdr3_nt: TGCGCCAGCAGCTTGGCAGGGAACGCTAAATACACAGATACGCAGTATTTT; cdr3_aa: CASSLAGNAKYTDTQYF; clone_size: -; v_call: TRBV5-1; d_call: -; j_call: TRBJ2-3
cdr3_nt: TGTGCCAGCAGTTCTCCGGGACAGGGGAATTCACCCCTCCACTTT; cdr3_aa: CASSSPGQGNSPLHF; clone_size: -; v_call: TRBV28; d_call: TRBD1; j_call: TRBJ1-6
cdr3_nt: TGTGCCAGCACTCGCGGGGGTGGGGCAACTTCACCCCTCCACTTT; cdr3_aa: CASTRGGGATSPLHF; clone_size: -; v_call: TRBV6-5; d_call: -; j_call: TRBJ1-6
cdr3_nt: TGCGCCAGCAGCTTGGAGGGAGGCACTGAAGCTTTCTTT; cdr3_aa: CASSLEGGTEAFF; clone_size: once; v_call: TRBV5-1; d_call: -; j_call: TRBJ1-1
cdr3_nt: TGTGCCAGTAGTACGGGACAGCCCAACACTGAAGCTTTCTTT; cdr3_aa: CASSTGQPNTEAFF; clone_size: -; v_call: TRBV19; d_call: TRBD1; j_call: TRBJ1-1
cdr3_nt: TGTGCCAGCAGCTTATTTACAGGGTCCAATGAGCAGTTCTTC; cdr3_aa: CASSLFTGSNEQFF; clone_size: -; v_call: TRBV13; d_call: -; j_call: TRBJ2-1
cdr3_nt: TGTGCCAGCACCCAACAGGGATATAATTCACCCCTCCACTTT; cdr3_aa: CASTQQGYNSPLHF; clone_size: -; v_call: TRBV7-9; d_call: -; j_call: TRBJ1-6
cdr3_nt: TGCGCCAGCAGCCAAGAAGGAGGCTATGGCTACACCTTC; cdr3_aa: CASSQEGGYGYTF; clone_size: -; v_call: TRBV4-3; d_call: -; j_call: TRBJ1-2
cdr3_nt: TGCGCCAGCAGCTTTACTAGCTACGAGCAGTACTTC; cdr3_aa: CASSFTSYEQYF; clone_size: -; v_call: TRBV5-1; d_call: -; j_call: TRBJ2-7
cdr3_nt: TGTGCCAGCACCACCTCCCCGAAGGGACACAGGGCCGGGGAGCTGTTTTTT; cdr3_aa: CASTTSPKGHRAGELFF; clone_size: -; v_call: TRBV27; d_call: -; j_call: TRBJ2-2
cdr3_nt: TGTGCCAGTCGGCCAGGCGCAACTAATGAAAAACTGTTTTTT; cdr3_aa: CASRPGATNEKLFF; clone_size: -; v_call: TRBV7-2; d_call: -; j_call: TRBJ1-4
cdr3_nt: TGTGCCAGCAGTGACGGGACTAGTCGGGATTACAATGAGCAGTTCTTC; cdr3_aa: CASSDGTSRDYNEQFF; clone_size: -; v_call: TRBV6-1; d_call: TRBD2; j_call: TRBJ2-1
cdr3_nt: TGCGCCAGCACCGAGGGGGGGACTAGCGGGGGCGAAGAGCAGTTCTTC; cdr3_aa: CASTEGGTSGGEEQFF; clone_size: few; v_call: TRBV10-2; d_call: TRBD2; j_call: TRBJ2-1
cdr3_nt: TGTGCCACCAGTGCGGGGGGGCGGGGTGAGCAGTTCTTC; cdr3_aa: CATSAGGRGEQFF; clone_size: -; v_call: TRBV24-1; d_call: TRBD2; j_call: TRBJ2-1
cdr3_nt: TGTGCCAGCAGCCAAGTGTTCAGGGAGGGTGAGCAGTTCTTC; cdr3_aa: CASSQVFREGEQFF; clone_size: -; v_call: TRBV3-1/TRBV3-2; d_call: TRBD2; j_call: TRBJ2-1
cdr3_nt: TGTGCCAGCCAAACCGGGACAGGGGGGTCCTACGAGCAGTACTTC; cdr3_aa: CASQTGTGGSYEQYF; clone_size: -; v_call: TRBV19; d_call: TRBD1; j_call: TRBJ2-7